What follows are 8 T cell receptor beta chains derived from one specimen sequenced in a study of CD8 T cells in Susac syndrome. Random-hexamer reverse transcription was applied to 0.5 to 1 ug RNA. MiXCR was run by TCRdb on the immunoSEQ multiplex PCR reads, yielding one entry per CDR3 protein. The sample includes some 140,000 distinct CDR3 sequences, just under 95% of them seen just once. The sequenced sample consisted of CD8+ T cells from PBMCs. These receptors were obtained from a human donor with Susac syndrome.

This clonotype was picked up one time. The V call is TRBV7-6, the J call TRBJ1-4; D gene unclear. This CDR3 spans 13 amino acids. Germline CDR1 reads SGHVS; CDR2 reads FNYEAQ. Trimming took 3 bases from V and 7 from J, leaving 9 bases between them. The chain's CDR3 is CASSFRVGEKLFF. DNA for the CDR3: TGTGCCAGCAGCTTTCGAGTTGGTGAAAAACTGTTTTTT.

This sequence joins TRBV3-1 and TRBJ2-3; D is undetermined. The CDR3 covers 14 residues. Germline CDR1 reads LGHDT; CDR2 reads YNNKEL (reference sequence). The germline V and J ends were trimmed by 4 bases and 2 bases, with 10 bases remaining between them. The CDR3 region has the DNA TGTGCCAGCAGCCGCACCAGCTCCACAGATACGCAGTATTTT. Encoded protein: CASSRTSSTDTQYF.

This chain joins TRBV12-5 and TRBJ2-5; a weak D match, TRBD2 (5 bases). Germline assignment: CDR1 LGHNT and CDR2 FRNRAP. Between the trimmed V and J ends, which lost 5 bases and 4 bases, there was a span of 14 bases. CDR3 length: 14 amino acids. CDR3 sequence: CASGPAGRGETQYF. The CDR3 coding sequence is TGTGCTAGTGGTCCCGCCGGTCGGGGAGAGACCCAGTACTTC.

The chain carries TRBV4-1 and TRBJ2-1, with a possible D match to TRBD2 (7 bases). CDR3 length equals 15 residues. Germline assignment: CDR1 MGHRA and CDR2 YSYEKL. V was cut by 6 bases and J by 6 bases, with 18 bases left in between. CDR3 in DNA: TGCGCCAGCAGGGACCAAGGGGGGGCGGTCAATGAGCAGTTCTTC. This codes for CASRDQGGAVNEQFF.

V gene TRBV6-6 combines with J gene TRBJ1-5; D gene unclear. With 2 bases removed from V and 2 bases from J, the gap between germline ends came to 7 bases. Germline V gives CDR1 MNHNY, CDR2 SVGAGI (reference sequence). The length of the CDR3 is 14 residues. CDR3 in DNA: TGTGCCAGCAGTTACCAATTGGGCAATCAGCCCCAGCATTTT. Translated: CASSYQLGNQPQHF.

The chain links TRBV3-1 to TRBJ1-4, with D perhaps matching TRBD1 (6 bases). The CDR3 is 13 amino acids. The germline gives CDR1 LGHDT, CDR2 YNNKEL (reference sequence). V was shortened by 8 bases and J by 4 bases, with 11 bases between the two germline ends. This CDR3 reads CASREGGNEKLFF. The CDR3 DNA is TGTGCCAGCCGGGAAGGGGGTAATGAAAAACTGTTTTTT.

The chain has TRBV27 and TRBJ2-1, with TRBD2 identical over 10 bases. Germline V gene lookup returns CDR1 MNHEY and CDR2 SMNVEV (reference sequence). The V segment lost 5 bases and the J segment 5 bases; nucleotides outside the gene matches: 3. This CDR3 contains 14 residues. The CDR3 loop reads CASSLAGVNNEQFF. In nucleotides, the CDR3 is TGTGCCAGCAGTCTAGCGGGAGTCAACAATGAGCAGTTCTTC.

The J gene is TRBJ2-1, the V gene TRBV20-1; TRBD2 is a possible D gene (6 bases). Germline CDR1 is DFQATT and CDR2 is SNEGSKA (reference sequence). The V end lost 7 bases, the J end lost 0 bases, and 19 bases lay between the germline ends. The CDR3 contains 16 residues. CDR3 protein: CSVNPSRESSYNEQFF. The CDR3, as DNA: TGCAGTGTCAATCCTTCGCGGGAATCCTCCTACAATGAGCAGTTCTTC.